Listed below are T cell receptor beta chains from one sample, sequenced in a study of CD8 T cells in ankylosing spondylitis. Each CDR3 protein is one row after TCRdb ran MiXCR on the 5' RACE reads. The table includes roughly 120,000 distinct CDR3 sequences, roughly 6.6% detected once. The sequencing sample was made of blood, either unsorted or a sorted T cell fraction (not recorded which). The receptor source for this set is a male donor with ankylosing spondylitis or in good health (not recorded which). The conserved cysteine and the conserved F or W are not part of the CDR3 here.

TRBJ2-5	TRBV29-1	SVEVVETQY
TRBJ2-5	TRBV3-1	ASSQDLAVGETQY
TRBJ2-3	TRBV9	ASTRDSSPRSTDTQY
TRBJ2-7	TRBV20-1	SARDARTGVYEQY
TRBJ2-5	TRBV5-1	ASSPGTARGKETQY
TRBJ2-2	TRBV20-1	SATLAGGHTGELF
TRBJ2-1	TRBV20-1	SAQTSGSVEQF
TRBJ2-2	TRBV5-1	ASRRLAGVGTGELF
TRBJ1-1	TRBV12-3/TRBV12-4	ASSLGQGGNTEAF
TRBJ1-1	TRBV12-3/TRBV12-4	ASSGTAMNTEAF
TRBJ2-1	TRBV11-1	ASSPTGNEQF
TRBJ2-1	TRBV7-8	ASSLVQVGNEQF
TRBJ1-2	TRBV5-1	ASGPQGPTDGYT
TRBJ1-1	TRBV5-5	ASTADRLNTEAF
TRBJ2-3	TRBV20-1	SATRTSGRSGNTDTQY
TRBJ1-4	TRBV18	ASSPGQDREKLF
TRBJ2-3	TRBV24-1	ATSDPGQGAIDTQY
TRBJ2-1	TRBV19	ASSIIAGGGYNEQF
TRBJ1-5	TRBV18	ASSPGGQPQH
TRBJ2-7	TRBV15	ATSSRFGYEQY
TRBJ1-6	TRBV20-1	SAPTEGSYNSPLH
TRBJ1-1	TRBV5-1	ASSLVSRSMNTEAF
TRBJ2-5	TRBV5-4	ASSLGGQHQETQY
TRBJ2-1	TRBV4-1	ASSPLQDSSYNEQF
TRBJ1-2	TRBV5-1	ASGQGANYGYT
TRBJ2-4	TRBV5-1	ASSVGRGPPNIQY
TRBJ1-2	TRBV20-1	SARDQNTGGYT
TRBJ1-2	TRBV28	ASSKTVHARYGYT
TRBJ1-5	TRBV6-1	ASSLLAGFNQPQH
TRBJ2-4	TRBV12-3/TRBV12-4	ASKRGGGGNIQY
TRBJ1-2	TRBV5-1	ASSARGQGLGYT
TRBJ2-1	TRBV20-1	SASTSGRARQF
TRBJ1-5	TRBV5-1	ASSPGTSSNQPQH
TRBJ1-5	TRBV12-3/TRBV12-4	ASSSRDRDQPQH
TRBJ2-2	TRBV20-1	SARSFTSGNTGELF
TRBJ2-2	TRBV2	ASSERTGVPGELF
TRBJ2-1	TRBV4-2	ASSPRQGGNTYEQF
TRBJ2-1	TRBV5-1	ASSRGSNNEQF
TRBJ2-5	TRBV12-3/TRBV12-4	ASTRSGTGGETQY
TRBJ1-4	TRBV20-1	SARDFQGDNEKLF
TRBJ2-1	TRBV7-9	ASSLKPGTTYNEQF